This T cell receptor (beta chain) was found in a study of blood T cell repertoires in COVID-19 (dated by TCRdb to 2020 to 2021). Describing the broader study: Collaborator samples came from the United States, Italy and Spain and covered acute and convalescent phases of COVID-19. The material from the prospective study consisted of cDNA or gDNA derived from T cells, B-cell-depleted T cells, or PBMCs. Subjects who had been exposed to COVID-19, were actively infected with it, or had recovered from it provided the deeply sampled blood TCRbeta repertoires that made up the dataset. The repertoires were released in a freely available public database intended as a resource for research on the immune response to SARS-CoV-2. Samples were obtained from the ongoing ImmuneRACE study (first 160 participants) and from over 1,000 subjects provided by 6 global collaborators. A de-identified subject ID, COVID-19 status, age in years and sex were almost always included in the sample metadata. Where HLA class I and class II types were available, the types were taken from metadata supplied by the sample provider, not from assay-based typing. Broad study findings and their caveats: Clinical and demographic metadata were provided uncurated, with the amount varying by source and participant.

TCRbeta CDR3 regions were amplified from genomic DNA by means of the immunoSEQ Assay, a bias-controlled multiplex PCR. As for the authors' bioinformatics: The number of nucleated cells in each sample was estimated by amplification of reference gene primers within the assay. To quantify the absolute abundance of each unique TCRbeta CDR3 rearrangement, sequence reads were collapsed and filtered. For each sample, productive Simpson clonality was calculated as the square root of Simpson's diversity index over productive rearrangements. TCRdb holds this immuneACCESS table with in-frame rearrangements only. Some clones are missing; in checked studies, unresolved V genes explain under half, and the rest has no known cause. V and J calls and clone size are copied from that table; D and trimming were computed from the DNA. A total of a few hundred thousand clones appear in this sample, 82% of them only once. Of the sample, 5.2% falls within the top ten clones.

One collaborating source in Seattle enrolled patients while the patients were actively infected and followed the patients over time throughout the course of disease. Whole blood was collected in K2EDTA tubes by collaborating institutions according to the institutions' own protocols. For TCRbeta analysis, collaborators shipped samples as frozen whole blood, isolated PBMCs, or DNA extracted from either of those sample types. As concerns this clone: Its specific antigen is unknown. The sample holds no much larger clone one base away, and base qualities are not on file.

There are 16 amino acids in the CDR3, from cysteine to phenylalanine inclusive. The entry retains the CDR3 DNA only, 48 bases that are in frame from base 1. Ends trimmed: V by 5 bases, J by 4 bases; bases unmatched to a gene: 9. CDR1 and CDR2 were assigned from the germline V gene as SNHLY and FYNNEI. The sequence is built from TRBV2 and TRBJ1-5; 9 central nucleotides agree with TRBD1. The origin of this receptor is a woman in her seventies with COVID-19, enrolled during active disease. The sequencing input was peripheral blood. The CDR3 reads CASSKQPGQGNQPQHF. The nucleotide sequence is TGTGCCAGCAGTAAACAACCGGGACAGGGTAATCAGCCCCAGCATTTT.